This passage covers 21 T cell receptor beta chains from one sample sequenced in a study of beta chain features in type 1 diabetes. No antigen has been identified for these receptors. Expressed TCRB transcripts were sequenced because the isolated RNA had all been reverse transcribed beforehand. Some clones are missing from TCRdb's copy, which holds only in-frame ones; the method was immunoSEQ multiplex PCR. The sample has 250,000 to 350,000 clones, 14% seen once; the top ten hold around 0.016%. General study findings and limits: Across all four CD4+ subsets, people with type 1 diabetes showed modestly shorter TCRB CDR3s.

Sequences were obtained from naive CD4+ T cells from blood. These receptors originate from a man aged 25-45 years with type 1 diabetes.

The genes are TRBV30 and TRBJ2-2; 13 bases line up with TRBD2. CDR3 length: 14 amino acids. Germline V gene lookup returns CDR1 GTSNPN and CDR2 SVGIG (reference sequence). V trimming: 5 bases; J trimming: 7 bases; junction bases outside the gene matches: 4. The CDR3 protein is CAWGLAGDGGELFF. CDR3 coding DNA: TGTGCCTGGGGACTAGCGGGAGACGGCGGGGAGCTGTTTTTT.

The chain carries TRBV7-9 and TRBJ2-1; 8 bases match TRBD1. V lost 1 base, J lost 7 bases, and 9 bases stayed unmatched. Per germline, CDR1 SEHNR and CDR2 FQNEAQ (reference sequence). This CDR3 spans 16 amino acids. The CDR3 nucleotides are TGTGCCAGCAGCTTAGTGGTGACAGGGGCGAGGAATGAGCAGTTCTTC. Translated: CASSLVVTGARNEQFF.

J is TRBJ2-7 and V is TRBV6-5, with a possible D match to TRBD1 (5 bases). Trimming cost V 6 bases and J 2 bases, with 11 bases left between them. CDR1 is MNHEY, CDR2 SVGAGI, per germline. This CDR3 comprises 13 residues. The DNA of the CDR3 is TGTGCCAGCAGGCCAGGGTTGGCCTACGAGCAGTACTTC. Protein sequence: CASRPGLAYEQYF.

The DNA for the CDR3 is TGTGCCAGCAGCCTGCCAGATCCGGGACAGGGGTTCACCGAGCAGTACTTC. It is translated as CASSLPDPGQGFTEQYF. This chain uses TRBV5-4 with TRBJ2-7, with 10 bases that match TRBD1. The CDR3 extends over 17 amino acids. Trimming cost V 4 bases and J 6 bases; bases outside gene matches: 16. Looked up from germline, CDR1 is SGHNT and CDR2 is YYREEE (reference sequence).

The rearrangement joins TRBV28 to TRBJ1-2, with 7 positions matching TRBD1. Trimming took 4 bases from V and 6 from J; bases not matched to a gene: 14. CDR1 is MDHEN, CDR2 SYDVKM, per germline. This CDR3 has 16 residues. The CDR3 region has the DNA TGTGCCAGCAGTTCGCAACCACAGGGGCGGGCGGATGGCTACACCTTC. It encodes CASSSQPQGRADGYTF.

The chain couples TRBV19 to TRBJ2-1, with 16 bases matching TRBD2. The CDR3 runs to 18 residues. Losses at the gene ends were 5 bases for V and 7 bases for J; bases not matched to a gene: 11. Germline loops: CDR1 LNHDA, CDR2 SQIVND (reference sequence). The CDR3 region is CASSVSGLAGGPGNEQFF. In DNA, the CDR3 is TGTGCCAGTAGTGTTTCGGGACTAGCGGGAGGGCCTGGGAATGAGCAGTTCTTC.

The DNA of the CDR3 is TGTGCCAGCAGTATCAGGGGGAGTCGGCAAGAGACCCAGTACTTC. It specifies CASSIRGSRQETQYF. This chain uses TRBV25-1 with TRBJ2-5; 7 positions match TRBD1. Germline V gives CDR1 MGHDK, CDR2 SYGVNS. Losses at the gene ends were 5 bases for V and 2 bases for J; bases not matched to a gene: 8. This CDR3 is 15 amino acids long. The full variable domain, completed using reference TRBV25-1 and TRBJ2-5, is EADIYQTPRYLVIGTGKKITLECSQTMGHDKMYWYQQDPGMELHLIHYSYGVNSTEKGDLSSESTVSRIRTEHFPLTLESARPSHTSQYLCASSIRGSRQETQYFGPGTRLLVL.

This clone has only a few counts. This sequence joins TRBV9 and TRBJ2-7; TRBD1 matches at 9 bases. This CDR3 region has 14 residues. V was pared by 2 bases and J by 2 bases, with 2 bases of the junction left unmatched. Germline V gene data show CDR1 as SGDLS and CDR2 as YYNGEE. CDR3 residues: CASSVGTGPYEQYF. The CDR3 nucleotides read TGTGCCAGCAGCGTTGGGACAGGGCCCTACGAGCAGTACTTC.

This clone was counted a few times. The chain joins TRBV7-9 to TRBJ2-1; 12 positions agree with TRBD1. This CDR3 has 15 amino acids. CDR1 is SEHNR and CDR2 is FQNEAQ in the germline V gene (reference sequence). V lost 5 bases and J lost 7; bases outside the gene matches: 6. CDR3 sequence: CASSPGQGARNEQFF. In DNA form, the CDR3 reads TGTGCCAGCAGCCCGGGACAGGGGGCGCGGAATGAGCAGTTCTTC.

This chain joins TRBV2 and TRBJ2-1; the match to TRBD2 covers 12 bases. CDR3 length equals 14 residues. V dropped 7 bases and J dropped 15; count of bases not matched to a gene: 13. Per the germline V gene, CDR1 is SNHLY and CDR2 is FYNNEI. This chain's CDR3 is CASKASGRAFMAFF. The CDR3 DNA reads TGTGCCAGCAAAGCTAGCGGGAGGGCCTTTATGGCGTTCTTC.

The V gene is TRBV10-3, the J gene TRBJ1-1; 8 bases are a match to TRBD1. Germline lookup yields CDR1 ENHRY and CDR2 SYGVKD. V lost 7 bases, J lost 1 base, and 8 bases stayed unmatched. The CDR3 covers 15 residues. This CDR3 reads CAITPEGQGNTEAFF. Written as DNA, the CDR3 is TGTGCCATCACCCCTGAAGGACAGGGGAACACTGAAGCTTTCTTT.

This clone showed up just a few times. The gene calls are TRBV9 and TRBJ2-3, with D perhaps TRBD1 (6 bases). Trimming pared 0 bases from V and 5 bases from J, leaving 19 bases between. Germline-derived CDR1 and CDR2 are SGDLS and YYNGEE. The CDR3 extends over 17 amino acids. Written as DNA, the CDR3 is TGTGCCAGCAGCGTAGGCCGACAGGCGGTCGGAGGAGATACGCAGTATTTT. It specifies CASSVGRQAVGGDTQYF.

This clone came up a few times. The rearrangement uses TRBV28 and TRBJ2-1; weak D call: TRBD2 (6 bases). Germline CDR1 MDHEN, CDR2 SYDVKM. Trimming took off 5 bases at V and 9 bases at J, with 17 bases between the two ends. The CDR3 is 14 residues long. The CDR3 region has the DNA TGTGCCAGCAGTCGCCCGGCTAGCGAGGTTGAGCAGTTCTTC. Translating it yields CASSRPASEVEQFF.

This clone turned up a few times. CDR3 sequence (DNA): TGTGCCAGCAGTGAGGGGGACGGTGGGTACGAGCAGTACTTC. It specifies CASSEGDGGYEQYF. The chain joins TRBV27 to TRBJ2-7, with D possibly being TRBD1 (6 bases). The CDR3 is 14 amino acids. V shed 5 bases and J shed 4 bases, with 15 bases lying between them. Germline CDR1 MNHEY, CDR2 SMNVEV (reference sequence).

In DNA form, the CDR3 reads TGTGCCAGCAGCGTAGAGCCTAGCAGAGCCTACGAGCAGTACTTC. It translates to CASSVEPSRAYEQYF. This sequence joins TRBV9 and TRBJ2-7; TRBD2 is a possible D gene (5 bases). The CDR3 is made up of 15 amino acids. The V gene lost 0 bases and the J gene lost 2 bases, with 12 bases spanning the gap. CDR1 and CDR2 (germline): SGDLS, YYNGEE.

This chain connects TRBV28 to TRBJ2-7; a possible D gene is TRBD2 (7 bases). Germline V lookup: CDR1 MDHEN, CDR2 SYDVKM. This CDR3 is 13 amino acids long. Deletions cut 8 bases from V and 5 bases from J, with 16 bases between. CDR3 sequence: CASCRGGRDEQYF. The CDR3 DNA sequence: TGTGCCAGCTGTCGCGGGGGCCGGGACGAGCAGTACTTC.

This clone showed up just a few times. This chain links TRBV18 with TRBJ1-1; D ambiguous. CDR3 length equals 14 residues. The V end was cut by 3 bases, the J end by 1 base, with 9 bases between. Germline V gene sequence: CDR1 KGHSH, CDR2 LQKENI. This CDR3 reads CASSPGGWNTEAFF. In DNA form, the CDR3 reads TGTGCCAGCTCACCTGGCGGCTGGAACACTGAAGCTTTCTTT.

V gene TRBV21-1 combines with J gene TRBJ2-1; TRBD2 is taken as the D call from the table, unchecked against the DNA. TRBV21-1 is a recognized pseudogene. There are 17 residues in the CDR3. CDR3 sequence (DNA): TGTGCCAGCAGCACAGAGAAACTAGCGGGAGCTGACAATGAGCAGTTCTTC. Translation: CASSTEKLAGADNEQFF.

The chain uses TRBV28 and TRBJ1-2; the D gene is possibly TRBD1 (5 bases). Germline assignment: CDR1 MDHEN and CDR2 SYDVKM. This CDR3 comprises 12 residues. V gave up 5 bases and J gave up 6 bases, with 10 bases separating them. The CDR3 coding sequence is TGTGCCAGCAGTGCGCAGGGTAATGGCTACACCTTC. Protein product: CASSAQGNGYTF.

This clone has more than one count but fewer than ten. This CDR3 is also generated by other DNA sequences in the sample. This sequence joins TRBV5-1 and TRBJ2-7; D unresolved. V was cut by 0 bases and J by 4 bases, with 5 bases left in between. Germline V CDR1 and CDR2: SGHRS, YFSETQ. The CDR3 has 12 amino acids. The CDR3: CASSLGAYEQYF. The CDR3 DNA is TGCGCCAGCAGCTTGGGGGCGTACGAGCAGTACTTC.

The chain has TRBV28 and TRBJ2-5; D gene ambiguous. The germline gives CDR1 MDHEN, CDR2 SYDVKM. V lost 4 bases to trimming and J lost 5 bases, with 17 bases between them. This CDR3 has 15 residues. The CDR3 loop is CASSSPATVRETQYF. CDR3 DNA: TGTGCCAGCAGTTCGCCGGCGACGGTGCGGGAGACCCAGTACTTC.